A selection of T cell receptor beta chains follows, all from one sample in a study of blood T cell repertoires in COVID-19. Clones were read by immunoSEQ multiplex PCR, and TCRdb kept only the in-frame ones, dropping some. The sample lists approximately 250,000 clones, around nine tenths seen once, with approximately 5.3% in the top ten. The sequenced material came from peripheral blood. Receptors originate from an older woman with COVID-19, enrolled during active disease. Both conserved end residues are trimmed from each CDR3. Each record gives: CDR3 length, J gene, V gene, CDR3 protein.

length: 11
J: TRBJ1-1
V: TRBV30
CDR3: AWDRGRNTEAF

length: 11
J: TRBJ2-1
V: TRBV19
CDR3: ASSATGGNEQF

length: 13
J: TRBJ2-1
V: TRBV27
CDR3: ASSFELAAINEQF

length: 13
J: TRBJ2-4
V: TRBV6-2/TRBV6-3
CDR3: ASSLAGLAKNIQY

length: 13
J: TRBJ1-4
V: TRBV18
CDR3: ASSPDGGTNEKLF

length: 12
J: TRBJ1-4
V: TRBV5-1
CDR3: ASSPQGANEKLF

length: 15
J: TRBJ2-6
V: TRBV3-1/TRBV3-2
CDR3: ASSQDMKGDGANVLT

length: 12
J: TRBJ2-5
V: TRBV4-3
CDR3: ASSQLAGGETQY

length: 14
J: TRBJ2-5
V: TRBV4-3
CDR3: ASSQGILAGGETQY

length: 16
J: TRBJ2-5
V: TRBV7-9
CDR3: ASSFPHSSEAGQETQY

length: 12
J: TRBJ1-4
V: TRBV5-4
CDR3: ASSRGQGNEKLF

length: 14
J: TRBJ1-5
V: TRBV6-1
CDR3: ASSATKGANNQPQH

length: 14
J: TRBJ2-6
V: TRBV6-6
CDR3: ASTARVGSGANVLT

length: 10
J: TRBJ2-7
V: TRBV20-1
CDR3: SASRQTYEQY

length: 14
J: TRBJ2-5
V: TRBV11-2
CDR3: ASSPGTSGQGETQY

length: 12
J: TRBJ1-2
V: TRBV6-1
CDR3: ASSEMGLNYGYT

length: 14
J: TRBJ2-7
V: TRBV6-6
CDR3: ASSYEPRRGSYEQY

length: 15
J: TRBJ1-3
V: TRBV9
CDR3: ASSSTHRGFTGNTIY

length: 13
J: TRBJ2-3
V: TRBV29-1
CDR3: SVLSRQGYTDTQY

length: 14
J: TRBJ2-6
V: TRBV19
CDR3: ASSGRGYSGANVLT

length: 12
J: TRBJ2-3
V: TRBV27
CDR3: ASSSQGWTDTQY

length: 15
J: TRBJ1-1
V: TRBV7-9
CDR3: ASSLFIVETMNTEAF

length: 13
J: TRBJ2-1
V: TRBV6-4
CDR3: ASSDSRSSYNEQF

length: 11
J: TRBJ1-5
V: TRBV30
CDR3: AWSGQGYQPQH

length: 14
J: TRBJ2-2
V: TRBV7-9
CDR3: ASSFGADTNTGELF

length: 13
J: TRBJ1-4
V: TRBV7-8
CDR3: ASSQRRQGGEKLF

length: 12
J: TRBJ1-1
V: TRBV5-1
CDR3: ASSSRDMITEAF

length: 15
J: TRBJ2-1
V: TRBV5-5
CDR3: ASRPPEGGPSYNEQF

length: 13
J: TRBJ2-1
V: TRBV9
CDR3: ASSVGAGSYNEQF

length: 13
J: TRBJ2-2
V: TRBV5-1
CDR3: ASSVLGQVTGELF

length: 16
J: TRBJ2-4
V: TRBV24-1
CDR3: ATSDPRKGQGDKNIQY

length: 11
J: TRBJ1-2
V: TRBV18
CDR3: ASSPMANDGYT